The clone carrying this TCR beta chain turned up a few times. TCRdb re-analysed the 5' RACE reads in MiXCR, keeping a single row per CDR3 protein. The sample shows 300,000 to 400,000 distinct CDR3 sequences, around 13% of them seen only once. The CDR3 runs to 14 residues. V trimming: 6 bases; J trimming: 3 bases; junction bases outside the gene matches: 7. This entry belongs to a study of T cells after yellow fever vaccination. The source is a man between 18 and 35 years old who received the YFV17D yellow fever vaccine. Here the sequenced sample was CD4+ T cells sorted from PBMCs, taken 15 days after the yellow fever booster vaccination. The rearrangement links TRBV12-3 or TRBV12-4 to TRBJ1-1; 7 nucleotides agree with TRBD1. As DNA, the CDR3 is TGTGCCAGCAGACTCAGGGGGAGCTACACTGAAGCTTTCTTT. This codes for CASRLRGSYTEAFF.